A selection of T cell receptor beta chains follows, all from one sample in a study of T-cell reconstitution after alpha-beta-depleted transplantation in children. TCRdb reprocessed the PCR reads via MiXCR and lists one record per CDR3 protein. The sample lists almost 600,000 distinct CDR3 sequences; 20% to 30% were seen once. The sequences come from PBMCs, collected before TCRalphabeta/CD19-depleted stem cell transplant. The receptors originated from a boy younger than two with Wiskott-Aldrich syndrome, due to receive a stem cell transplant. The CDR3 runs from the conserved cysteine through the conserved F or W. A D gene is named only where the DNA matches it firmly. Part of the rows lack a size; the others show once, few, many or a class for expanded clones.

- | TRBJ2-5 | - | TRBV28 | CASSPVEGVSRTQYF | TGTGCCAGCAGCCCGGTTGAGGGTGTCTCAAGGACCCAGTACTTC
- | TRBJ2-2 | TRBD1 | TRBV25-1 | CASSELGKGASTGELFF | TGTGCCAGCAGTGAATTGGGGAAGGGGGCGAGCACCGGGGAGCTGTTTTTT
- | TRBJ2-2 | TRBD1 | TRBV18 | CASATSTGGSAGELFF | TGTGCCAGCGCAACCTCGACAGGGGGCAGTGCCGGGGAGCTGTTTTTT
- | TRBJ2-1 | - | TRBV15 | CATSKALGNNEQFF | TGTGCCACCAGCAAAGCTCTAGGTAACAATGAGCAGTTCTTC
- | TRBJ1-1 | TRBD1 | TRBV12-3/TRBV12-4 | CASSVRDRSRAFF | TGTGCCAGCAGTGTCCGGGACAGGTCTCGAGCTTTCTTT
- | TRBJ1-6 | - | TRBV20-1 | CSAAGAYNSPLHF | TGCAGTGCTGCAGGGGCCTATAATTCACCCCTCCACTTT
- | TRBJ2-1 | - | TRBV5-5 | CASSLPRARGEQFF | TGTGCCAGCAGCTTGCCCAGAGCGAGAGGTGAGCAGTTCTTC
few | TRBJ2-7 | - | TRBV4-2 | CASTQSGTGAYEQYF | TGTGCCAGCACCCAGAGCGGGACAGGAGCCTACGAGCAGTACTTC
- | TRBJ2-1 | - | TRBV28 | CASRQPYSYNEQFF | TGTGCCAGCAGGCAGCCCTACTCCTACAATGAGCAGTTCTTC
once | TRBJ2-3 | TRBD2 | TRBV20-1 | CSAGGSQGDTQYF | TGCAGTGCGGGCGGGAGTCAAGGAGATACGCAGTATTTT
- | TRBJ2-1 | TRBD2 | TRBV10-3 | CAISESSGLAGTNEQFF | TGTGCCATCAGTGAGTCGTCGGGGCTAGCGGGAACCAATGAGCAGTTCTTC
few | TRBJ2-1 | - | TRBV27 | CASKGLTTPAYNEQFF | TGTGCCAGCAAGGGCCTCACCACTCCGGCCTACAATGAGCAGTTCTTC
few | TRBJ1-4 | TRBD1 | TRBV27 | CASSVRQGTNEKLFF | TGTGCCAGCTCCGTCCGACAGGGCACTAATGAAAAACTGTTTTTT
- | TRBJ1-5 | - | TRBV20-1 | CSASTLQGTSNQPQHF | TGCAGTGCTAGTACCCTGCAGGGGACGAGCAATCAGCCCCAGCATTTT
- | TRBJ1-5 | - | TRBV28 | CASSFRLWGDQPQHF | TGTGCCAGCAGTTTTCGGCTGTGGGGGGATCAGCCCCAGCATTTT
few | TRBJ2-7 | - | TRBV28 | CASSPRERQTYEQYF | TGTGCCAGCAGTCCCCGGGAGAGACAAACCTACGAGCAGTACTTC
- | TRBJ2-3 | TRBD2 | TRBV9 | CASSGTSGRRADTQYF | TGTGCCAGCAGCGGTACTAGCGGGAGGCGGGCAGATACGCAGTATTTT
few | TRBJ2-3 | TRBD2 | TRBV27 | CASTRLAGVTDTQYF | TGTGCCAGCACTCGTCTAGCGGGAGTAACAGATACGCAGTATTTT
- | TRBJ2-5 | TRBD2 | TRBV5-1 | CASSSMVAGGETQYF | TGCGCCAGCAGCTCCATGGTAGCGGGAGGGGAGACCCAGTACTTC
few | TRBJ1-5 | - | TRBV6-1 | CASSESDNQPQHF | TGTGCCAGCAGTGAGAGCGACAATCAGCCCCAGCATTTT
few | TRBJ1-6 | - | TRBV7-3 | CASSLTSEGSPLHF | TGTGCCAGCAGCTTAACGTCGGAGGGCAGTCCCCTCCACTTT
few | TRBJ2-1 | TRBD2 | TRBV4-1 | CASSQDGPGTSVYNEQFF | TGCGCCAGCAGCCAAGATGGTCCCGGGACTAGCGTCTACAATGAGCAGTTCTTC
few | TRBJ1-3 | - | TRBV6-1 | CAIRRLSGNTIYF | TGTGCCATCCGCCGGCTCTCTGGAAACACCATATATTTT
few | TRBJ1-5 | - | TRBV5-5 | CASSFWLVSNQPQHF | TGTGCCAGCAGCTTTTGGCTAGTAAGCAATCAGCCCCAGCATTTT
few | TRBJ2-3 | TRBD2 | TRBV4-2 | CASRQRETPDTQYF | TGTGCCAGCAGGCAGCGGGAGACCCCAGATACGCAGTATTTT
few | TRBJ2-4 | - | TRBV20-1 | CSATRALNRNIQYF | TGCAGTGCTACCCGGGCACTAAACAGAAACATTCAGTACTTC
few | TRBJ1-5 | - | TRBV18 | CASSPRPRNQPQHF | TGTGCCAGCTCACCACGGCCCCGAAATCAGCCCCAGCATTTT
few | TRBJ2-1 | TRBD2 | TRBV5-6 | CASSSTLAAPYNEQFF | TGTGCCAGCAGCTCCACCCTAGCGGCCCCCTACAATGAGCAGTTCTTC
- | TRBJ2-6 | - | TRBV20-1 | CSAQAPSGANVLTF | TGCAGTGCTCAGGCCCCTTCGGGGGCCAACGTCCTGACTTTC
few | TRBJ2-5 | - | TRBV9 | CASSASAYQETQYF | TGTGCCAGCAGCGCTTCGGCCTACCAAGAGACCCAGTACTTC
- | TRBJ2-3 | TRBD2 | TRBV5-1 | CASSTGTSGMTDTDTQYF | TGCGCCAGCAGCACGGGGACTAGCGGGATGACTGACACAGATACGCAGTATTTT
few | TRBJ2-3 | - | TRBV20-1 | CSVVPGLALGTQYF | TGCAGTGTTGTACCGGGACTGGCCTTAGGTACGCAGTATTTT
- | TRBJ1-2 | TRBD1 | TRBV2 | CASSAGQGLYGYTF | TGTGCCAGCAGTGCCGGACAGGGGCTCTATGGCTACACCTTC
- | TRBJ2-5 | - | TRBV24-1 | CATSDSFQETQYF | TGTGCCACCAGTGATTCCTTCCAAGAGACCCAGTACTTC
- | TRBJ1-1 | TRBD1 | TRBV5-1 | CASSLATSGQVNQAFF | TGCGCCAGCAGCTTGGCCACCTCGGGACAGGTCAACCAAGCTTTCTTT
- | TRBJ2-5 | TRBD2 | TRBV20-1 | CSVLAGGQETQYF | TGCAGCGTCTTAGCGGGAGGCCAAGAGACCCAGTACTTC
- | TRBJ1-3 | - | TRBV20-1 | CSARGRLTAGNTIYF | TGCAGTGCTAGGGGAAGACTAACGGCTGGAAACACCATATATTTT
few | TRBJ1-2 | - | TRBV5-1 | CASSLGGVDYGYTF | TGCGCCAGCAGCTTGGGGGGGGTAGACTATGGCTACACCTTC
- | TRBJ2-7 | TRBD2 | TRBV10-3 | CAISEGGGLPPYEQYF | TGTGCCATCAGTGAGGGGGGGGGTTTACCCCCCTACGAGCAGTACTTC
- | TRBJ2-1 | - | TRBV10-1 | CASSESLPGEQFF | TGCGCCAGCAGTGAGTCGCTTCCCGGGGAGCAGTTCTTC
- | TRBJ2-7 | - | TRBV10-1 | CASSGSGLGASEQYF | TGCGCCAGCAGCGGATCGGGGCTCGGAGCGTCCGAGCAGTACTTC
few | TRBJ2-7 | - | TRBV2 | CASNLQGYEQYF | TGTGCCAGCAACCTACAGGGATACGAGCAGTACTTC